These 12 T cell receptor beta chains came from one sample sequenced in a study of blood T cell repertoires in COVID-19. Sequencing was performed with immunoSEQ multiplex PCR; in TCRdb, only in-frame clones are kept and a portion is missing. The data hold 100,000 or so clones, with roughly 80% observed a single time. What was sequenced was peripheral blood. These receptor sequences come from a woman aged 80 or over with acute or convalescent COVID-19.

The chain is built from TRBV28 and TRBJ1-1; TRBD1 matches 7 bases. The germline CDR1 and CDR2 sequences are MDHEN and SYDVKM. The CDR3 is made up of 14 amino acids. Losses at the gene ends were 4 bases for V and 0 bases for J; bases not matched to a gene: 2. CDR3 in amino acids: CASSSTGLNTEAFF. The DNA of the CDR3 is TGTGCCAGCAGTTCGACAGGGCTGAACACTGAAGCTTTCTTT.

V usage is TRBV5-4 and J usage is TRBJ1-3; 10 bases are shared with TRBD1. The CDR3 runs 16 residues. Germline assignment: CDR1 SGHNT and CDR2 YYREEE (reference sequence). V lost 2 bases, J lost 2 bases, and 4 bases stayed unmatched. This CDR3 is CASSFRDRGPGNTIYF. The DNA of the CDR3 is TGTGCCAGCAGCTTCAGGGACAGGGGCCCTGGAAACACCATATATTTT.

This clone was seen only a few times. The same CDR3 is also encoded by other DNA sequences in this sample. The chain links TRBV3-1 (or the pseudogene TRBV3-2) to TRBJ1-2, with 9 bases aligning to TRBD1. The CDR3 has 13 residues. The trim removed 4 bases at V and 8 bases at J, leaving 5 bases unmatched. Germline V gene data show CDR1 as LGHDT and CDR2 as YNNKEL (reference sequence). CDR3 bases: TGTGCCAGCAGCCTCCGGACAGGGGTGGGCTACACCTTC. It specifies CASSLRTGVGYTF.

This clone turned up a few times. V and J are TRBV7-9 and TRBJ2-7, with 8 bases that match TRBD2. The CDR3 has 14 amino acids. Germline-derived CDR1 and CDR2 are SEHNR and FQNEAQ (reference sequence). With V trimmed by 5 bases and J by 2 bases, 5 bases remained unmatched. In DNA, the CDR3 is TGTGCCAGCAGCCCGACTAGCGCCACCTACGAGCAGTACGTC. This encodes CASSPTSATYEQYV.

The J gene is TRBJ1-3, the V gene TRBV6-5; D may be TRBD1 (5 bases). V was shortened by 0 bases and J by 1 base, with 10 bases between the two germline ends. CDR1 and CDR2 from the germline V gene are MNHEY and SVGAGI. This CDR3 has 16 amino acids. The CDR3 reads CASSYSRGFSGNTIYF. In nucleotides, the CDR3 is TGTGCCAGCAGTTACTCTAGGGGATTTTCTGGAAACACCATATATTTT.

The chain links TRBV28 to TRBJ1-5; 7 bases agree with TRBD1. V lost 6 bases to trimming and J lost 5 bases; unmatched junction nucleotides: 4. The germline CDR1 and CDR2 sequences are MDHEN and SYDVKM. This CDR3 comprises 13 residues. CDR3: CASRTGVYQPQHF. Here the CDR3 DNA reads TGTGCCAGCAGAACAGGGGTCTATCAGCCCCAGCATTTT.

The CDR3 region is CASSQNAGTGHQETQYF. The CDR3 bases are TGCGCCAGCAGCCAGAATGCCGGGACAGGTCACCAAGAGACCCAGTACTTC. The chain links TRBV4-3 to TRBJ2-5; 8 bases fit TRBD1. Germline lookup yields CDR1 LGHNA and CDR2 YSLEER. The V gene end was trimmed by 3 bases and the J gene end by 0 bases; junction bases not matched to a gene: 9. This CDR3 contains 17 residues.

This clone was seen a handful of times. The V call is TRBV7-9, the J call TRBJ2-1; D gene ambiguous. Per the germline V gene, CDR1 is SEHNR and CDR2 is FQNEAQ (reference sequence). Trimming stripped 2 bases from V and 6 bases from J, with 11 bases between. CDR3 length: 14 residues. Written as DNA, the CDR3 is TGTGCCAGCAGCTTAATGGGCGTATCCAATGAGCAGTTCTTC. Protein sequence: CASSLMGVSNEQFF.

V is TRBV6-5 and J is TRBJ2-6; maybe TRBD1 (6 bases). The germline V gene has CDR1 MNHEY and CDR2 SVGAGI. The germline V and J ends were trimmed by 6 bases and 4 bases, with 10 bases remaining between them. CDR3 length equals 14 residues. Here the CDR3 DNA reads TGTGCCAGCAGGGGACAAACCGGGGCCAACGTCCTGACTTTC. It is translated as CASRGQTGANVLTF.

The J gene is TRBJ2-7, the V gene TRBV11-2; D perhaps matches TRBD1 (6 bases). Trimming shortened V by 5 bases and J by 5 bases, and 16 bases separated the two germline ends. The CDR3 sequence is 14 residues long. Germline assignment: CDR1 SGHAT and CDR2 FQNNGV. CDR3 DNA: TGTGCCAGCAGCAACTTGGGGGCAAGGGACGAGCAGTACTTC. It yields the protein CASSNLGARDEQYF.

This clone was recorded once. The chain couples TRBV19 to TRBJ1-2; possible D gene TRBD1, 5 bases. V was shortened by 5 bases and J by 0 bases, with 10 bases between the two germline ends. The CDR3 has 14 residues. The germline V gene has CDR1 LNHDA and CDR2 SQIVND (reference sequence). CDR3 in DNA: TGTGCCAGTAGTCCTAGGGGTTCTAACTATGGCTACACCTTC. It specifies CASSPRGSNYGYTF.

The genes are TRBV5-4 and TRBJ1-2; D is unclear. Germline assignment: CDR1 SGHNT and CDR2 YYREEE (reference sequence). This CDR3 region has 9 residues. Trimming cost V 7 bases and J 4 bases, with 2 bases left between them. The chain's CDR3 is CASLYGYTF. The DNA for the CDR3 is TGTGCCAGCCTCTATGGCTACACCTTC.